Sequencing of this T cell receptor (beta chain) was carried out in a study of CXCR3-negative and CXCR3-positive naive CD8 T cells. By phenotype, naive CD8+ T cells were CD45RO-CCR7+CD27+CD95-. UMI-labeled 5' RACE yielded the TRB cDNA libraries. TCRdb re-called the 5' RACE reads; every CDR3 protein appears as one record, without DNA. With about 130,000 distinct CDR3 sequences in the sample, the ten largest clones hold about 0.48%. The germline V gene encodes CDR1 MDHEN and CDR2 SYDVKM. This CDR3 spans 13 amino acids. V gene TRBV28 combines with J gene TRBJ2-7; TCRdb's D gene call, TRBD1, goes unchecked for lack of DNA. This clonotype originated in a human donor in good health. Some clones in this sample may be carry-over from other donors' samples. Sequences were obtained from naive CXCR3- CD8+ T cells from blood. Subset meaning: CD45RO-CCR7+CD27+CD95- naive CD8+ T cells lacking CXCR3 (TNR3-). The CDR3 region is CASSSGTSFEQYF.